This T cell receptor beta chain was obtained from a study of shared clonotypes between healthy human individuals. Overall study context: With ages of 18 to 49, the donors were a couple of women and a few men. Study outcomes and limitations: A reduction in generation probabilities was seen for non-shared clonotypes relative to those shared by all four donors.

The assay was carried out at the deep level. Sequencing was performed with immunoSEQ multiplex PCR; in TCRdb, only in-frame clones are kept and a portion is missing. This table has hundreds of thousands of clones, approximately 96% appearing once. On this clone: What it binds is unknown.

The CDR3 extends over 14 amino acids. Naivety among CD8 cells was defined by CD45RO negativity and positive CCR7 selection, thereby excluding terminally differentiated effector memory CD45RA+ cells. Donors comprised only Caucasian adults living in Nashville, Tennessee. Input material: naive CD8+ T cells sorted from blood. The sequence was collected from a woman under 40 in good health. The rearrangement links TRBV21-1 to TRBJ2-4; the table's D call TRBD2 went unverified against the DNA. TRBV21-1 is labeled a pseudogene. The CDR3 bases are TGTGCCAGGGATCTTGCGGTAGCCAAAAACATTCAGTACTTC. As protein: CARDLAVAKNIQYF.